Listed below are T cell receptor beta chains from one sample, sequenced in a study of blood T cell repertoires in COVID-19. Only in-frame clones appear in the TCRdb table, and some are missing; sequencing was by immunoSEQ multiplex PCR. This sample has fewer than 350,000 clones, with roughly 90% found just once. The specimen was peripheral blood. Every receptor here comes from a man aged 35-49 years with acute or convalescent COVID-19. Each CDR3 is given with its conserved first and last residue. The order of the fields is D gene, clone size, J gene, V gene, CDR3 protein, CDR3 DNA. The D gene is left open where the match is weak. Not all rows give a size; the values are once, few, many and, for expanded clones, a class.

D: -; size: -; J: TRBJ2-1; V: TRBV7-8; CDR3: CASSLYPGGLTNEQFF; DNA: TGTGCCAGCAGCCTCTACCCGGGGGGCCTGACGAATGAGCAGTTCTTC
D: TRBD1; size: -; J: TRBJ2-7; V: TRBV19; CDR3: CASSSNRGLKEQYF; DNA: TGTGCCAGTAGTTCAAACAGGGGGCTCAAGGAGCAGTACTTC
D: TRBD1; size: once; J: TRBJ2-2; V: TRBV10-2; CDR3: CASRGQGAYGELFF; DNA: TGCGCCAGCAGAGGACAGGGGGCGTACGGGGAGCTGTTTTTT
D: TRBD1; size: -; J: TRBJ1-5; V: TRBV10-3; CDR3: CATGTGPGQPQHF; DNA: TGTGCTACCGGGACAGGCCCTGGGCAGCCCCAGCATTTT
D: TRBD1; size: -; J: TRBJ1-1; V: TRBV6-5; CDR3: CASSRTGVTNTEAFF; DNA: TGTGCCAGCAGTCGGACAGGGGTAACGAACACTGAAGCTTTCTTT
D: -; size: once; J: TRBJ1-3; V: TRBV5-4; CDR3: CASSLRGSGNTIYF; DNA: TGTGCCAGCAGCTTGAGGGGCTCTGGAAACACCATATATTTT
D: TRBD1; size: -; J: TRBJ2-7; V: TRBV3-1/TRBV3-2; CDR3: CASSLRLPGQGNFYEQYF; DNA: TGTGCCAGCAGCCTTAGGTTACCGGGACAGGGAAACTTCTACGAGCAGTACTTC
D: -; size: few; J: TRBJ2-2; V: TRBV5-1; CDR3: CASSSQGSGTGELFF; DNA: TGCGCCAGCAGCTCACAGGGCAGTGGGACCGGGGAGCTGTTTTTT
D: -; size: -; J: TRBJ1-6; V: TRBV5-5; CDR3: CASSLFGGASSSPLHF; DNA: TGTGCCAGCAGCTTGTTCGGGGGGGCGTCCAGTTCACCCCTCCACTTT
D: -; size: -; J: TRBJ2-3; V: TRBV2; CDR3: CASSVLDRTDTQYF; DNA: TGTGCCAGCAGCGTACTAGACAGGACAGATACGCAGTATTTT
D: -; size: once; J: TRBJ1-3; V: TRBV18; CDR3: CASSPPTGWGNTIYF; DNA: TGTGCCAGCTCACCTCCGACAGGTTGGGGAAACACCATATATTTT
D: TRBD2; size: -; J: TRBJ2-7; V: TRBV5-1; CDR3: CARSGGSSYEQYF; DNA: TGCGCCAGATCGGGGGGGAGCTCCTACGAGCAGTACTTC
D: -; size: -; J: TRBJ2-3; V: TRBV9; CDR3: CASSSYRDGTDTQYF; DNA: TGTGCCAGCAGCAGCTACAGGGACGGCACAGATACGCAGTATTTT
D: TRBD1; size: -; J: TRBJ1-5; V: TRBV2; CDR3: CASSNDRVGNQPQHF; DNA: TGTGCCAGCAGTAACGACAGGGTGGGGAATCAGCCCCAGCATTTT
D: TRBD1; size: -; J: TRBJ2-7; V: TRBV29-1; CDR3: CSVRGTGNYEQYF; DNA: TGCAGCGTTCGGGGGACAGGGAACTACGAGCAGTACTTC
D: -; size: -; J: TRBJ1-5; V: TRBV9; CDR3: CASSVAPGPNQPQHF; DNA: TGTGCCAGCAGCGTAGCCCCAGGGCCCAATCAGCCCCAGCATTTT
D: -; size: -; J: TRBJ2-2; V: TRBV5-1; CDR3: CASSRTNLFTGELFF; DNA: TGCGCCAGCAGCCGGACTAATCTCTTCACCGGGGAGCTGTTTTTT
D: TRBD1; size: -; J: TRBJ1-1; V: TRBV3-1/TRBV3-2; CDR3: CASSQPTDRGGYTEAFF; DNA: TGTGCCAGCAGCCAACCTACTGACAGGGGTGGGTACACTGAAGCTTTCTTT
D: -; size: -; J: TRBJ2-6; V: TRBV5-4; CDR3: CASSSSRGANVLTF; DNA: TGTGCCAGCAGTTCGAGCCGAGGGGCCAACGTCCTGACTTTC
D: TRBD2; size: many; J: TRBJ2-2; V: TRBV6-1; CDR3: CASSETSGVRGELFF; DNA: TGTGCCAGCAGTGAAACTAGCGGGGTTCGCGGGGAGCTGTTTTTT
D: TRBD2; size: -; J: TRBJ2-3; V: TRBV6-6; CDR3: CASSRTSGATSTDTQYF; DNA: TGTGCCAGCAGTCGGACTAGCGGGGCCACCAGCACAGATACGCAGTATTTT
D: -; size: -; J: TRBJ2-7; V: TRBV18; CDR3: CASSPAPGDEQYF; DNA: TGTGCCAGCTCACCTGCCCCCGGGGACGAGCAGTACTTC
D: TRBD1; size: few; J: TRBJ2-3; V: TRBV7-3; CDR3: CASSPDRGPDTQYF; DNA: TGTGCCAGCAGCCCGGACAGGGGGCCAGATACGCAGTATTTT
D: TRBD1; size: -; J: TRBJ2-4; V: TRBV29-1; CDR3: CSILTGYNIQYF; DNA: TGCAGCATTTTGACAGGGTACAACATTCAGTACTTC
D: TRBD1; size: -; J: TRBJ1-2; V: TRBV12-3/TRBV12-4; CDR3: CASSSGTGLGYTF; DNA: TGTGCCAGCAGCTCCGGGACAGGATTGGGCTACACCTTC
D: TRBD1; size: -; J: TRBJ2-2; V: TRBV19; CDR3: CASTPRGPTGELFF; DNA: TGTGCCAGTACTCCCAGGGGGCCCACCGGGGAGCTGTTTTTT
D: -; size: -; J: TRBJ1-5; V: TRBV27; CDR3: CASAGQINQPQHF; DNA: TGTGCCAGTGCCGGACAGATCAATCAGCCCCAGCATTTT
D: TRBD1; size: -; J: TRBJ1-6; V: TRBV6-1; CDR3: CASSGLGEVTGSSYNSPLHF; DNA: TGTGCCAGCAGTGGTCTTGGTGAGGTGACAGGGAGCTCCTATAATTCACCCCTCCACTTT
D: TRBD2; size: -; J: TRBJ2-7; V: TRBV7-2; CDR3: CASSLALAGTLEQYF; DNA: TGTGCCAGCAGCTTAGCCCTAGCGGGGACCTTGGAGCAGTACTTC
D: -; size: once; J: TRBJ2-2; V: TRBV19; CDR3: CASSVPQGTGELFF; DNA: TGTGCCAGTAGTGTTCCTCAGGGAACCGGGGAGCTGTTTTTT
D: TRBD2; size: -; J: TRBJ2-1; V: TRBV5-6; CDR3: CASRFGLAGYNEQFF; DNA: TGTGCCAGCAGATTTGGGCTAGCGGGTTACAATGAGCAGTTCTTC
D: TRBD2; size: -; J: TRBJ2-3; V: TRBV5-5; CDR3: CASARTSPDTQYF; DNA: TGTGCCAGCGCCCGGACTAGCCCAGATACGCAGTATTTT
D: TRBD1; size: -; J: TRBJ1-2; V: TRBV5-4; CDR3: CASTTFPPGQGNYGYTF; DNA: TGTGCCAGCACTACCTTTCCGCCCGGACAGGGTAACTATGGCTACACCTTC
D: -; size: -; J: TRBJ1-6; V: TRBV9; CDR3: CASSEHNNSPLHF; DNA: TGTGCCAGCAGTGAACATAATAATTCACCCCTCCACTTT
D: -; size: -; J: TRBJ2-2; V: TRBV6-6; CDR3: CASSPAGSSPFPGELFF; DNA: TGTGCCAGCAGTCCCGCAGGCTCATCCCCCTTTCCCGGGGAGCTGTTTTTT
D: -; size: -; J: TRBJ1-3; V: TRBV2; CDR3: CASSARTAARNTIYF; DNA: TGTGCCAGCAGTGCCCGGACAGCGGCCCGAAACACCATATATTTT
D: -; size: -; J: TRBJ1-3; V: TRBV30; CDR3: CAWSVQASYTIYF; DNA: TGTGCCTGGAGTGTACAAGCGTCCTACACCATATATTTT
D: TRBD1; size: -; J: TRBJ1-1; V: TRBV5-1; CDR3: CASSLVGQGKFAEAFF; DNA: TGCGCCAGCAGCTTGGTGGGACAGGGGAAATTTGCTGAAGCTTTCTTT
D: -; size: -; J: TRBJ2-3; V: TRBV6-5; CDR3: CASSLGGTTDTQYF; DNA: TGTGCCAGCAGTTTAGGGGGAACCACAGATACGCAGTATTTT
D: TRBD2; size: -; J: TRBJ2-3; V: TRBV5-1; CDR3: CASSLPLAGSTDTQYF; DNA: TGCGCCAGCAGCCTCCCTTTAGCGGGGTCCACAGATACGCAGTATTTT